This T cell receptor beta chain was captured in a study of T cell responses to AZD1222 COVID-19 vaccine (dated by TCRdb to the early 2020s). For context, the study as a whole: AZD1222 recipients with second doses at about 4 weeks or about 12 weeks were pooled, because spike-specific TCR depth and breadth did not differ between schedules. TCR sequencing was performed for 230 to 250 trial participants, of whom about 210 were given two doses of AZD1222 and roughly 25 were given two doses of MenACWY control vaccine. Enrollment into the trials was organized by age into subgroups of 18-55, 56-69 and 70-plus years, and those subgroups contained approximately 150, 30 and 60 TCR-sequenced participants, respectively.

On this clone: Its antigen is still unknown. No much larger clone is present one base from it, and per-base qualities are unavailable.

CDR1 and CDR2 are read off the germline V gene as SGHVS and FNYEAQ. There are 16 amino acids in the CDR3, from cysteine to phenylalanine inclusive. Kept here is only the CDR3 DNA, which spans 48 bases and is read in frame from base 1. The junction shows trimming of 2 bases on V and 7 bases on J, and the gene matches do not reach 8 bases of it. Taken with the paper, the label for time point translates to: baseline before first vaccination. Vaccinee samples were obtained from the UK trials COV001 and COV002, which included a single-blind randomized controlled phase 2/3 trial of AZD1222 (ChAdOx1 nCoV-19) in healthy adults. Trial participant PBMC samples were collected at day 0 and day 28 after the second dose for TCRbeta chain sequencing. Overall results and qualifications from the work: After two AZD1222 doses, both the breadth and the depth of spike-specific TCRs were significantly higher than at day 0 and than in MenACWY recipients. Conclusions about previously exposed vaccinees are limited because only six or seven AZD1222 recipients were SARS-CoV-2 seropositive at baseline. No day 14 peak-response samples were available, so repertoires were characterized only after the peak T cell response. Most participants were white British and females outnumbered males, and the authors suggested that clonal diversity may have been underestimated. In the small 56-69-year group, the increase in depth fell short of significance, most likely because of low power. Epitopes outside the regions mutated in the B.1.351 and B.1.1.7 variants were reportedly recognized by nearly half of the unique spike-specific TCRs. CD4 TCRs associated with the vaccine covered the entire spike protein, and the dominant responses were in regions 160-218 and 743-854.

The CDR3 regions of human TCRbeta chains were analyzed by immunosequencing. Per the original workflow: TCRs in the repertoires were matched against a reference library of SARS-CoV-2-specific TCRs that had been generated with the MIRA antigen-specificity platform. Breadth meant the fraction of unique TCRs that were SARS-CoV-2-associated, whereas depth meant the fraction of total T cells that were SARS-CoV-2-associated. Using the MIRA data, each spike-specific TCR was mapped to the spike region that the TCR reacts to and placed in a CD4 or CD8 class. Log10-transformed breadth and depth values were compared by one-way ANOVA with Sidak's multiple comparisons tests. Sourced from immuneACCESS, this table was stored by TCRdb with only in-frame sequences that have V and J called. A share of the clones is absent; for the studies checked, an unresolved V gene accounts for under half, and the remainder has no known explanation. D and trimming were read from the DNA, whereas the V and J calls and clone size are those reported in that table. The sample table shows fewer than 150,000 clones, and approximately 90% are seen once. About 3% of the sample is held by the ten biggest clonotypes.

The receptor chain draws on TRBV7-6 and TRBJ1-4; 9 junctional bases match TRBD1. The sequence was obtained from an adult in good health. The sample in question was peripheral blood, obtained on day 0 of AZD1222 vaccination. The CDR3 region reads CASSLMTGGISEKLFF. The nucleotide sequence is TGTGCCAGCAGCTTAATGACAGGGGGAATAAGTGAAAAACTGTTTTTT.